These 18 T cell receptor beta chains came from one sample sequenced in a study of blood T cell repertoires in COVID-19. The repertoire was sequenced with immunoSEQ multiplex PCR; TCRdb's copy has only in-frame clones and lacks some. The repertoire holds about 120,000 clones, around 80% seen once, with approximately 6.3% in the top ten. What was sequenced was peripheral blood. These receptors were taken from an elderly man with active or convalescent COVID-19.

This clone is a singleton in its sample. The chain has TRBV9 and TRBJ2-1; 11 bases are a match to TRBD2. This CDR3 comprises 16 residues. Germline-derived CDR1 and CDR2 are SGDLS and YYNGEE. The ends lost 3 bases at V and 4 bases at J; junction bases unmatched: 6. The CDR3 sequence is CASSAYGTSGYNEQFF. The CDR3 nucleotides read TGTGCCAGCAGCGCATACGGGACTAGCGGTTACAATGAGCAGTTCTTC.

The DNA of the CDR3 is TGTGCCAGCAGCTTGACGACAGGGGGAGATCAGCCCCAGCATTTT. This translates into CASSLTTGGDQPQHF. The rearrangement links TRBV5-6 to TRBJ1-5, with 9 nucleotides matching TRBD1. This CDR3 region has 15 residues. V dropped 1 base and J dropped 5; count of bases not matched to a gene: 4. Germline CDR1 and CDR2: SGHDT and YYEEEE.

The chain combines TRBV6-2 or TRBV6-3 with TRBJ1-1, with 7 positions matching TRBD1. V lost 5 bases, J lost 5 bases, and 5 bases stayed unmatched. The CDR3 contains 13 residues. CDR1 and CDR2 (germline): MNHEY, SVGEGT. The DNA of the CDR3 is TGTGCCAGCAGTAGGGGGCGTTGGACTGAAGCTTTCTTT. Protein product: CASSRGRWTEAFF.

This chain joins TRBV11-2 and TRBJ2-5; 7 bases map to TRBD1. CDR3 length: 14 residues. CDR1 is SGHAT and CDR2 is FQNNGV in the germline V gene. Trimming cost V 11 bases and J 1 base; bases outside gene matches: 10. CDR3 loop: CAVGRGGPQETQYF. In DNA form, the CDR3 reads TGTGCCGTCGGACGAGGGGGCCCCCAAGAGACCCAGTACTTC.

This chain joins TRBV19 and TRBJ2-1; D is perhaps TRBD2 (5 bases). Germline CDR1 and CDR2: LNHDA and SQIVND (reference sequence). This CDR3 is built from 17 residues. The V end was cut by 7 bases, the J end by 0 bases, with 19 bases between. The CDR3 DNA reads as TGTGCCAGTACCTTCCCCCCCAGGAGGAGCTCCTACAATGAGCAGTTCTTC. Protein sequence: CASTFPPRRSSYNEQFF.

This clone was found once. This chain uses TRBV5-1 with TRBJ2-3; tentatively, D is TRBD2 (6 bases). With 0 bases removed from V and 3 bases from J, the gap between germline ends came to 14 bases. Per germline, CDR1 SGHRS and CDR2 YFSETQ. The CDR3 extends over 16 amino acids. CDR3 loop: CASSLVPLAKTDTQYF. The CDR3 DNA is TGCGCCAGCAGCTTGGTGCCGCTAGCGAAAACAGATACGCAGTATTTT.

On this clone: The junction departs from the called germline gene at one end, perhaps through a read error. V gene TRBV3-1 (or the pseudogene TRBV3-2) combines with J gene TRBJ2-1; TRBD2 matches 10 bases. The germline V gene has CDR1 LGHDT and CDR2 YNNKEL (reference sequence). CDR3 size: 17 residues. The chain's CDR3 is CVSSQQSTSGPHNEQFF. CDR3 nucleotides: TGTGTCAGCAGCCAACAATCGACTAGCGGGCCCCACAATGAGCAGTTCTTC.

V is TRBV27 and J is TRBJ2-7; tentatively, D is TRBD1 (5 bases). This CDR3 region has 12 residues. The germline CDR1 and CDR2 sequences are MNHEY and SMNVEV (reference sequence). Trimming removed 2 bases from V and 5 bases from J, with 7 bases in between. The DNA for the CDR3 is TGTGCCAGCAGTTTAAGGGGCCACGAGCAGTACTTC. Protein: CASSLRGHEQYF.

The V call is TRBV5-1, the J call TRBJ2-3; 11 nucleotides align to TRBD1. The trim removed 6 bases at V and 7 bases at J, leaving 13 bases unmatched. This CDR3 comprises 16 residues. CDR1 is SGHRS and CDR2 is YFSETQ in the germline V gene. CDR3 region: CASNNGQGAPVNTQYF. CDR3 bases: TGCGCCAGCAACAATGGACAGGGGGCGCCGGTGAATACGCAGTATTTT.

V gene TRBV18 combines with J gene TRBJ2-3; TRBD2 matches at 9 bases. V gave up 0 bases and J gave up 3 bases; unmatched junction bases: 10. This CDR3 has 18 residues. Looked up from germline, CDR1 is KGHSH and CDR2 is LQKENI. The CDR3 DNA follows: TGTGCCAGCTCACCACCGAGAGGTGCTAGCGGGGCGACAGATACGCAGTATTTT. Translating it yields CASSPPRGASGATDTQYF. The variable domain in full, with the rest retrieved from reference TRBV18 and TRBJ2-3, is NAGVMQNPRHLVRRRGQEARLRCSPMKGHSHVYWYRQLPEEGLKFMVYLQKENIIDESGMPKERFSAEFPKEGPSILRIQQVVRGDSAAYFCASSPPRGASGATDTQYFGPGTRLTVL.

This chain links TRBV28 with TRBJ1-5; 9 nucleotides align to TRBD1. The ends lost 4 bases at V and 4 bases at J; junction bases unmatched: 5. Germline V lookup: CDR1 MDHEN, CDR2 SYDVKM. This CDR3 is built from 15 residues. The DNA for the CDR3 is TGTGCCAGCAGTTCCCCCGGGACAGGGAATCAGCCCCAGCATTTT. Residues: CASSSPGTGNQPQHF.

V is TRBV7-9 and J is TRBJ2-1, with a weak D call TRBD2 (5 bases). The germline CDR1 and CDR2 sequences are SEHNR and FQNEAQ (reference sequence). CDR3 length: 17 amino acids. The V gene lost 5 bases and the J gene lost 1 base, with 18 bases spanning the gap. The CDR3 nucleotides are TGTGCCAGCAGCCCGGTCGCGGGTTATGATTCCTACAATGAGCAGTTCTTC. Residues: CASSPVAGYDSYNEQFF.

This rearrangement joins TRBV28 to TRBJ1-5; TRBD1 matches at 10 bases. The ends lost 2 bases at V and 0 bases at J; junction bases unmatched: 7. This CDR3 has 18 amino acids. Germline V gives CDR1 MDHEN, CDR2 SYDVKM. CDR3 nucleotide sequence: TGTGCCAGCAGTTTAGGGGACAGGGGCCTGTATAGCAATCAGCCCCAGCATTTT. This encodes CASSLGDRGLYSNQPQHF.

This sequence joins TRBV10-3 and TRBJ2-3, with TRBD2 matching 7 bases. Per the germline V gene, CDR1 is ENHRY and CDR2 is SYGVKD. Unmatched junction bases numbered 9, after V lost 7 bases and J lost 2 bases. The CDR3 is made up of 15 amino acids. CDR3 DNA: TGTGCCATCACCCCTGGGGGGGGATACACAGATACGCAGTATTTT. Protein: CAITPGGGYTDTQYF.

The gene calls are TRBV5-6 and TRBJ2-1; possibly TRBD2 for D (6 bases). CDR1 is SGHDT, CDR2 YYEEEE, per germline. The CDR3 is 17 residues long. Between the trimmed V and J ends, which lost 0 bases and 0 bases, there was a span of 13 bases. The CDR3 here is CASSLASGRGSYNEQFF. DNA of the CDR3: TGTGCCAGCAGCTTGGCCTCAGGGCGGGGCTCCTACAATGAGCAGTTCTTC.

The chain combines TRBV5-1 with TRBJ1-1; unclear D gene. CDR1 is SGHRS, CDR2 YFSETQ, per germline. V dropped 0 bases and J dropped 4 bases, with 13 bases sitting between them. The CDR3 has 15 amino acids. The DNA of the CDR3 is TGCGCCAGCAGCTTGGGTCGGGGATGGGGCACTGAAGCTTTCTTT. Residues: CASSLGRGWGTEAFF.

V usage is TRBV7-8 and J usage is TRBJ2-7, with D perhaps TRBD2 (6 bases). Per the germline V gene, CDR1 is SGHVS and CDR2 is FQNEAQ. Trimming took off 5 bases at V and 6 bases at J, with 20 bases between the two ends. The CDR3 extends over 15 amino acids. Here the CDR3 reads CASSGRREQGSEQYF. The CDR3 bases are TGTGCCAGCAGCGGTAGGAGGGAACAAGGATCCGAGCAGTACTTC.

This chain connects TRBV7-3 to TRBJ2-7; D is uncertain. From germline, CDR1 is SGHTA and CDR2 FQGTGA. This CDR3 is 14 amino acids long. V lost 5 bases to trimming and J lost 2 bases, with 13 bases between them. In DNA, the CDR3 is TGTGCCAGCAGCCCTCACAACGGAGCCTACGAGCAGTACTTC. This gives the protein CASSPHNGAYEQYF.